The sequence of this T cell receptor (beta chain) was determined in a study of cytomegalovirus exposure and HLA in healthy donors. Across the study: In an earlier analysis, around 120 million unique TCR beta sequences were found from approximately 170 million T cells.

The study's findings and limits: Researchers reported in a later analysis that a missense DCLRE1C variant was tied to TCR beta V- and J-gene trimming. Prior analysis indicated that the majority of TCR beta V segments exhibited productivity approximately 90% or approximately 30% of the time.

Germline V gene data show CDR1 as SNHLY and CDR2 as FYNNEI. The CDR3 has 13 amino acids. Trimming shortened V by 3 bases and J by 6 bases, and 9 bases separated the two germline ends. Amplification used 60 Vbeta primers and 13 Jbeta primers. Sequenced by immunoSEQ multiplex PCR; TCRdb stores in-frame clones only, minus some. The profile shows 90,000 to 100,000 clones, roughly 76% of them singletons. As for the donors, each was a healthy bone marrow donor. As regards this clone: Its antigen remains unidentified.

The origin of this receptor is a female donor in good health and CMV-seronegative. Sequenced: PBMCs. The rearrangement links TRBV2 to TRBJ1-5; D unresolved. CDR3: CASSDSLGQPQHF. In nucleotides, the CDR3 is TGTGCCAGCAGTGACAGTCTTGGTCAGCCCCAGCATTTT.